Listed below are T cell receptor beta chains from one sample, sequenced in a study of CD8+CD57+ T cells in acquired aplastic anemia. A single record per CDR3 protein comes from TCRdb applying MiXCR to the reads. The sample holds roughly 420,000 distinct CDR3 sequences, around 72% seen once. Sequenced input: sorted CD4+, CD8+, or CD8+CD57+ T cells (not recorded which) from PBMCs. The source is a human donor in good health, serving as a control. Both conserved end residues are part of each CDR3. Each record gives: clone size, V gene, J gene, D gene, CDR3 protein, CDR3 DNA. D genes are given only for firm matches. The listing skips clone size in some rows; elsewhere it reads once, few, many or a size class.

few	TRBV24-1	TRBJ2-7	TRBD1	CATSDLLGDRDSYEQYF	TGTGCCACCAGTGATTTGTTGGGGGACAGGGACTCCTACGAGCAGTACTTC
few	TRBV29-1	TRBJ1-2	TRBD1	CSVDGTGGYGYTF	TGCAGCGTTGACGGGACAGGGGGGTATGGCTACACCTTC
few	TRBV19	TRBJ2-2	TRBD2	CASNLAVNTGELFF	TGTGCCAGTAACCTAGCGGTTAACACCGGGGAGCTGTTTTTT
NA	TRBV7-9	TRBJ2-7	NA	CASSFPDQPQQHGF	TGTGCCAGCAGCTTCCCTGATCAGCCCCAGCAGCATGGTTTC
NA	TRBV7-6	TRBJ2-7	TRBD1	CASSLTGTGGHEQYF	TGTGCCAGCAGCTTAACCGGGACAGGGGGCCACGAGCAGTACTTC
many	TRBV20-1	TRBJ1-4	NA	CSATEDSATNEKLFF	TGCAGTGCCACAGAAGACAGTGCAACTAATGAAAAACTGTTTTTT
NA	TRBV25-1	TRBJ1-2	NA	CASSESANNGYTF	TGTGCCAGCAGTGAATCCGCGAACAATGGCTACACCTTC
NA	TRBV2	TRBJ1-5	NA	CASSPQGQINQPQHF	TGTGCCAGCAGTCCCCAAGGGCAGATCAATCAGCCCCAGCATTTT
few	TRBV20-1	TRBJ1-2	NA	CSARAMSDAWQYYGYTF	TGCAGTGCTAGAGCGATGTCGGATGCCTGGCAGTACTATGGCTACACCTTC
NA	TRBV7-6	TRBJ1-3	NA	CASSLATDVNTIYF	TGTGCCAGCAGCTTAGCGACAGATGTTAACACCATATATTTT
few	TRBV12-3/TRBV12-4	TRBJ2-7	NA	CASREGYEQYF	TGTGCCAGCAGGGAGGGCTACGAGCAGTACTTC
NA	TRBV20-1	TRBJ1-6	NA	CSAAPSLSAALHF	TGCAGTGCTGCACCTTCCCTTTCAGCGGCCCTCCACTTT
many	TRBV4-3	TRBJ1-2	NA	CASSQDIGTGNYGYTF	TGCGCCAGCAGCCAAGATATAGGTACAGGGAACTATGGCTACACCTTC
NA	TRBV7-2	TRBJ1-5	TRBD1	CASSSRTGDQVPSF	TGTGCCAGCAGCTCGCGGACAGGGGATCAGGTGCCCAGTTTT
NA	TRBV9	TRBJ1-6	NA	CASSDANSSPLHF	TGTGCCAGCAGCGATGCGAACAGTTCACCCCTCCACTTT
NA	TRBV9	TRBJ1-1	NA	CASSYKGWGTSAFF	TGTGCCAGCAGCTATAAAGGATGGGGCACTTCAGCTTTCTTT
NA	TRBV7-6	TRBJ1-3	TRBD1	CASSLFVSGTGVGIYF	TGTGCCAGCAGCTTATTCGTTTCCGGGACAGGGGTCGGGATATATTTT
many	TRBV4-3	TRBJ1-2	TRBD1	CASSLVPGTGGYTF	TGCGCCAGCAGCCTTGTTCCCGGGACAGGTGGCTACACCTTC
NA	TRBV29-1	TRBJ1-2	NA	CSAAMGWVDYGYTF	TGCAGCGCCGCTATGGGATGGGTCGACTATGGCTACACCTTC
many	TRBV12-3/TRBV12-4	TRBJ2-1	TRBD2	CASSPKRGIYNEQFF	TGTGCCAGCAGTCCGAAGCGGGGGATCTACAATGAGCAGTTCTTC